Listed here are 18 T cell receptor beta chains from one sample, sequenced in a study of cytomegalovirus exposure and HLA in healthy donors. PCR was performed using 60 Vbeta and 13 Jbeta primers. Using immunoSEQ multiplex PCR, the repertoire was profiled, and TCRdb retains in-frame clones only, with some absent. The table shows 85,000 to 130,000 clones, with about three quarters occurring only once. Input material: PBMCs. The receptors come from a man aged 55 to 70 in good health and CMV-seropositive.

The chain recombines TRBV7-6 with TRBJ2-1; 8 bases map to TRBD2. The CDR3 is made up of 17 amino acids. CDR1 and CDR2 (germline): SGHVS, FNYEAQ. Trimming took 4 bases from V and 5 from J; bases not matched to a gene: 13. CDR3 DNA sequence: TGTGCCAGCAGCTCCCGCCGGCGGACTAGCCCTGACAATGAGCAGTTCTTC. It yields the protein CASSSRRRTSPDNEQFF. The variable domain in full, completed from reference TRBV7-6 and TRBJ2-1, reads GAGVSQSPRYKVTKRGQDVALRCDPISGHVSLYWYRQALGQGPEFLTYFNYEAQQDKSGLPNDRFSAERPEGSISTLTIQRTEQRDSAMYRCASSSRRRTSPDNEQFFGPGTRLTVL.

The CDR3 loop is CASSLIRQGARNYGYTF. For the CDR3, the DNA is TGTGCCAGTAGCCTCATCAGACAGGGGGCCCGTAACTATGGCTACACCTTC. This chain joins TRBV19 and TRBJ1-2, with TRBD1 matching over 10 bases. The germline CDR1 and CDR2 sequences are LNHDA and SQIVND (reference sequence). This CDR3 is built from 17 residues. The junction had 11 bases not matched to a gene; V was cut back by 6 bases and J by 1 base.

J is TRBJ1-2 and V is TRBV4-1, with D tentatively TRBD1 (5 bases). V was clipped by 1 base and J by 5 bases, with 26 bases between them. Germline-derived CDR1 and CDR2 are MGHRA and YSYEKL. CDR3 length equals 19 residues. CDR3 loop: CASSQANQGANRIIYGYTF. The CDR3 DNA reads as TGCGCCAGCAGCCAAGCGAATCAAGGGGCAAACCGAATTATTTATGGCTACACCTTC.

Here the CDR3 reads CASSSDRANYGYTF. The DNA for the CDR3 is TGTGCCAGTAGTTCGGACAGGGCGAACTATGGCTACACCTTC. The chain uses TRBV19 and TRBJ1-2; 8 positions agree with TRBD1. V lost 5 bases to trimming and J lost 2 bases; unmatched junction nucleotides: 4. CDR1 LNHDA and CDR2 SQIVND come from the germline V gene (reference sequence). CDR3 length: 14 residues.

J is TRBJ2-5 and V is TRBV5-1, with D possibly matching TRBD1 (7 bases). Looked up from germline, CDR1 is SGHRS and CDR2 is YFSETQ. This CDR3 comprises 15 residues. V was cut by 0 bases and J by 4 bases, with 13 bases left in between. The CDR3: CASSLDGRGVETQYF. CDR3 bases: TGCGCCAGCAGCTTGGATGGCAGGGGGGTAGAGACCCAGTACTTC.

This sequence joins TRBV6-5 and TRBJ1-2; D is undetermined. Trimming shortened V by 0 bases and J by 4 bases, and 12 bases separated the two germline ends. Looked up from germline, CDR1 is MNHEY and CDR2 is SVGAGI. The CDR3 covers 15 residues. In DNA form, the CDR3 reads TGTGCCAGCAGTTACTCAATTGAGGCTTCCTATGGCTACACCTTC. This codes for CASSYSIEASYGYTF.

The chain links TRBV19 to TRBJ2-7; D is perhaps TRBD1 (6 bases). CDR1 is LNHDA, CDR2 SQIVND, per germline (reference sequence). V lost 10 bases and J 5 bases, leaving 24 bases between the germline ends. The CDR3 runs to 15 residues. The CDR3 spells CATVPRQEFGHEQYF. DNA for the CDR3: TGTGCCACCGTACCCCGACAGGAGTTCGGCCACGAGCAGTACTTC.

This clone was seen only once. The gene calls are TRBV13 and TRBJ1-2; 7 bases match TRBD1. J gave up 12 bases and V 7 bases, and 17 bases lay outside the gene matches. The CDR3 is 14 amino acids. The V gene's germline CDR1 is PRHDT and CDR2 FYEKMQ (reference sequence). In nucleotides, the CDR3 is TGTGCCAGCACCTGGGACAGCGGGCTCTATCGGAACACCTTC. Translated: CASTWDSGLYRNTF. The full variable domain, its missing parts supplied by reference TRBV13 and TRBJ1-2, is AAGVIQSPRHLIKEKRETATLKCYPIPRHDTVYWYQQGPGQDPQFLISFYEKMQSDKGSIPDRFSAQQFSDYHSELNMSSLELGDSALYFCASTWDSGLYRNTFGSGTRLTVV.

This clone has more than one count but fewer than ten. V is TRBV27 and J is TRBJ2-3; no clear D gene. The CDR3 is 11 amino acids. Trimming cost V 6 bases and J 3 bases, with 4 bases left between them. The germline V gene has CDR1 MNHEY and CDR2 SMNVEV (reference sequence). The CDR3 nucleotides are TGTGCCAGCAGGCGGACAGATACGCAGTATTTT. This gives the protein CASRRTDTQYF.

This chain connects TRBV7-3 to TRBJ2-1; 7 nucleotides agree with TRBD1. Germline lookup yields CDR1 SGHTA and CDR2 FQGTGA. The CDR3 sequence is 14 residues long. V trimming: 5 bases; J trimming: 7 bases; junction bases outside the gene matches: 8. In DNA form, the CDR3 reads TGTGCCAGCAGCCTAGGGGGCGGAGTTAATGAGCAGTTCTTC. This codes for CASSLGGGVNEQFF.

The CDR3 protein is CASSLTIGQGRGYTF. Here the CDR3 DNA reads TGTGCCAGCAGCTTGACCATTGGGCAGGGTCGTGGCTACACCTTC. The V and J genes are TRBV5-4 and TRBJ1-2, with D possibly matching TRBD1 (5 bases). Germline CDR1 SGHNT, CDR2 YYREEE (reference sequence). The CDR3 sequence is 15 residues long. The V gene lost 1 base and the J gene lost 7 bases, with 17 bases spanning the gap.

This clone has only a few counts. The CDR3 loop is CASSFDRPFDTFTYEQYF. CDR3 in DNA: TGTGCCAGCAGCTTTGACAGACCTTTTGACACCTTTACCTACGAGCAGTACTTC. The chain couples TRBV5-6 to TRBJ2-7, with D tentatively TRBD1 (5 bases). Germline CDR1 reads SGHDT; CDR2 reads YYEEEE. The CDR3 is 18 residues long. V was shortened by 2 bases and J by 2 bases, with 23 bases between the two germline ends.

The DNA of the CDR3 is TGTGCCTGGAGTGGCTTACTAGCAAGTGAGCAGTTCTTC. Protein product: CAWSGLLASEQFF. The rearrangement joins TRBV30 to TRBJ2-1, with TRBD2 as a possible D gene (6 bases). V shed 1 base and J shed 9 bases, with 13 bases lying between them. CDR1 and CDR2 (germline): GTSNPN, SVGIG (reference sequence). The CDR3 has 13 amino acids.

The CDR3 reads CASSPRGEGTYNEQFF. The DNA for the CDR3 is TGTGCCAGCAGCCCCCGGGGGGAAGGGACCTACAATGAGCAGTTCTTC. J is TRBJ2-1 and V is TRBV9; the match to TRBD2 covers 7 bases. Germline CDR1 SGDLS, CDR2 YYNGEE. The CDR3 totals 16 residues. The ends lost 4 bases at V and 2 bases at J; junction bases unmatched: 9.

The rearrangement links TRBV19 to TRBJ1-2; the D gene is possibly TRBD1 (5 bases). Germline CDR1 is LNHDA and CDR2 is SQIVND (reference sequence). The CDR3 is 14 residues long. Trimming removed 5 bases from V and 5 bases from J, with 15 bases in between. For the CDR3, the DNA is TGTGCCAGTAGTCCGAGCGGGGGTGTGTATGGCTACACCTTC. It specifies CASSPSGGVYGYTF.

In this sample, this clone turned up once. The rearrangement links TRBV27 to TRBJ1-6, with D maybe TRBD1 (5 bases). The germline V gene encodes CDR1 MNHEY and CDR2 SMNVEV (reference sequence). The V and J ends lost 6 bases and 5 bases respectively, with 17 bases between them. This CDR3 is 16 amino acids long. The CDR3 DNA is TGTGCCAGCAGCAAGTCAGGGTTTTCTCATAATTCACCCCTCCACTTT. The encoded protein is CASSKSGFSHNSPLHF.

The chain uses TRBV5-1 and TRBJ2-4, with TRBD2 identical over 12 bases. The CDR3 sequence is 17 residues long. With 5 bases clipped from V and 1 base from J, the junction kept 7 bases outside the gene matches. Germline loops: CDR1 SGHRS, CDR2 YFSETQ. The CDR3: CASSSGLAGMAKNIQYF. CDR3 coding DNA: TGCGCCAGCAGTTCCGGACTAGCGGGGATGGCCAAAAACATTCAGTACTTC.

The chain carries TRBV5-4 and TRBJ2-2, with D tentatively TRBD1 (6 bases). The CDR3 runs 16 residues. Trimming shortened V by 0 bases and J by 1 base, and 10 bases separated the two germline ends. Germline assignment: CDR1 SGHNT and CDR2 YYREEE (reference sequence). The CDR3 spells CASSLDGGENTGELFF. DNA for the CDR3: TGTGCCAGCAGCTTGGATGGGGGCGAGAACACCGGGGAGCTGTTTTTT.